The 3 T cell receptor beta chains reported below all come from one sample, sequenced in a study of cytomegalovirus exposure and HLA in healthy donors. The PCR had 60 Vbeta and 13 Jbeta primers. TCRdb keeps only in-frame clones here, not all; method: immunoSEQ multiplex PCR. The table shows about 160,000 clones, with 80% occurring only once. The material sequenced was PBMCs. All receptors derive from a male donor in good health and CMV-seropositive.

This clone was seen only a few times. The chain recombines TRBV28 with TRBJ1-4; 10 bases line up with TRBD1. The trim removed 6 bases at V and 5 bases at J, leaving 6 bases unmatched. The CDR3 is 15 amino acids. Germline V gene sequence: CDR1 MDHEN, CDR2 SYDVKM. The CDR3: CASSTPGQGNEKLFF. The CDR3 region has the DNA TGTGCCAGCAGCACCCCGGGACAGGGGAATGAAAAACTGTTTTTT.

The V call is TRBV9, the J call TRBJ2-1, with D possibly being TRBD2 (5 bases). Trimming took 1 base from V and 6 from J, leaving 5 bases between them. Germline loops: CDR1 SGDLS, CDR2 YYNGEE. The CDR3 has 12 amino acids. The CDR3 bases are TGTGCCAGCAGCGTAAGCGGCAATGAGCAGTTCTTC. Its translation: CASSVSGNEQFF.

This chain uses TRBV7-6 with TRBJ2-3; D is uncertain. Germline V gene data show CDR1 as SGHVS and CDR2 as FNYEAQ. The CDR3 is 17 amino acids. V was pared by 1 base and J by 3 bases, with 17 bases between. CDR3 residues: CASSLVPPSSRTDTQYF. CDR3 nucleotides: TGTGCCAGCAGCTTAGTCCCCCCCTCAAGCCGTACAGATACGCAGTATTTT.